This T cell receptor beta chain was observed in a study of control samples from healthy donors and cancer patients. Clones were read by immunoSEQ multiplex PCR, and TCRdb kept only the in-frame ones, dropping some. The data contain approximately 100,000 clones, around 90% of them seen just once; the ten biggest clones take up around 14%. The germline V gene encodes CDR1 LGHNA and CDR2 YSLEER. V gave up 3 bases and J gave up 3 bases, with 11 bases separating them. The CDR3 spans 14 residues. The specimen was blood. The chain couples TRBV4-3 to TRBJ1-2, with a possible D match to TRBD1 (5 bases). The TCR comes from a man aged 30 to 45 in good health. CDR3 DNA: TGCGCCAGCAGCCAGGGGACGGGGGACTATGGCTACACCTTC. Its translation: CASSQGTGDYGYTF.